This is a list of T cell receptor beta chains from one sample in a study of tumor T cells in aggressive B-cell lymphoma. Libraries were prepared by immunoSEQ multiplex PCR; TCRdb keeps only in-frame clonotypes and omits some of them. The repertoire holds about 3,000 clones, 75% to 90% seen once, with approximately 4.1% in the top ten. Sequencing input: tumor tissue. All receptors derive from an adult with diffuse large B cell lymphoma. The CDR3 runs from the conserved cysteine through the conserved F or W. The order of the fields is J gene, D gene, clone size, V gene, CDR3 protein, CDR3 DNA. A D gene is named only where the DNA matches it firmly. Size values are once, few and many counts, or a class for expanded clones, and some rows have none.

>TRBJ2-5|TRBD2|NA|TRBV5-1
CASSSPTSGGFETQYF
TGCGCCAGCAGCTCGCCGACTAGCGGGGGGTTTGAGACCCAGTACTTC
>TRBJ1-5|NA|NA|TRBV7-8
CASSLAGIGQPQHF
TGTGCCAGCAGCTTGGCGGGTATTGGACAGCCCCAGCATTTT
>TRBJ2-7|NA|NA|TRBV7-9
CASSSTYGGEQYF
TGTGCCAGCAGCTCCACATACGGGGGCGAGCAGTACTTC
>TRBJ1-3|TRBD1|once|TRBV19
CASKATGDSGNTIYF
TGTGCCAGTAAGGCGACAGGGGACTCTGGAAACACCATATATTTT
>TRBJ1-4|TRBD1|NA|TRBV5-1
CASSPRDSFGVTNEKLFF
TGCGCCAGCAGCCCAAGGGACAGCTTCGGGGTAACTAATGAAAAACTGTTTTTT
>TRBJ2-7|NA|NA|TRBV5-1
CASSPGDLSSYEQYF
TGCGCCAGCAGCCCGGGGGACCTTAGCTCCTACGAGCAGTACTTC
>TRBJ1-6|NA|NA|TRBV4-3
CASSQDRGESYNSPLHF
TGCGCCAGCAGCCAAGACAGGGGCGAATCGTATAATTCACCCCTCCACTTT
>TRBJ1-6|TRBD1|NA|TRBV7-8
CASSLRDRKSSYNSPLHF
TGTGCCAGCAGCCTCCGGGACAGAAAGAGCTCCTATAATTCACCCCTCCACTTT
>TRBJ2-7|TRBD1|NA|TRBV2
CASSGVGQGAFEQYF
TGTGCCAGCAGTGGGGTGGGACAGGGGGCATTCGAGCAGTACTTC
>TRBJ1-1|TRBD1|NA|TRBV6-6
CASSDRGISEAFF
TGTGCCAGCAGCGACAGGGGGATTTCTGAAGCTTTCTTT
>TRBJ1-4|TRBD1|NA|TRBV11-2
CASSQGVNEKLFF
TGTGCCAGCAGCCAGGGGGTTAATGAAAAACTGTTTTTT
>TRBJ2-1|NA|NA|TRBV21-1
CASSKAPSGGAGEQFF
TGTGCCAGCAGCAAAGCCCCCAGCGGGGGGGCCGGGGAGCAGTTCTTC
>TRBJ1-1|TRBD1|NA|TRBV14
CASSPLTGETEAFF
TGTGCCAGCAGCCCGCTGACAGGGGAGACTGAAGCTTTCTTT
>TRBJ2-5|NA|NA|TRBV7-2
CASSLRGETQYF
TGTGCCAGCAGCTTGAGGGGGGAGACCCAGTACTTC
>TRBJ1-5|TRBD1|NA|TRBV19
CASSMTGGRPQHF
TGTGCCAGTAGTATGACAGGGGGACGGCCCCAGCATTTT
>TRBJ2-1|NA|NA|TRBV25-1
CASSEYRAGDEQFF
TGTGCCAGCAGTGAATATAGGGCAGGGGATGAGCAGTTCTTC
>TRBJ2-1|NA|NA|TRBV5-6
CASSLGQASGEQFF
TGTGCCAGCAGCTTGGGACAGGCCTCTGGGGAGCAGTTCTTC
>TRBJ2-6|NA|NA|TRBV27
CASTRSGANVLTF
TGTGCCAGCACCCGGTCTGGGGCCAACGTCCTGACTTTC
>TRBJ2-7|NA|NA|TRBV7-3
CASSLEPGGGYEQYF
TGTGCCAGCAGCTTAGAACCGGGGGGCGGTTACGAGCAGTACTTC
>TRBJ2-5|TRBD2|NA|TRBV5-5
CASSPGTSRETQYF
TGTGCCAGCAGCCCCGGGACTAGTCGGGAGACCCAGTACTTC
>TRBJ1-1|NA|few|TRBV7-9
CASSASGRGGTEAFF
TGTGCCAGCAGCGCCTCGGGGAGGGGAGGTACTGAAGCTTTCTTT
>TRBJ2-2|TRBD2|NA|TRBV11-2
CASSPSGGREKGGELFF
TGTGCCAGCAGCCCTAGCGGGGGCAGGGAGAAGGGCGGGGAGCTGTTTTTT
>TRBJ1-2|TRBD1|NA|TRBV5-1
CASSLEGGPNYGYTF
TGCGCCAGCAGCTTGGAAGGGGGCCCTAACTATGGCTACACCTTC
>TRBJ1-1|NA|NA|TRBV9
CASSVNRKNTEAFF
TGTGCCAGCAGCGTAAACAGAAAAAACACTGAAGCTTTCTTT
>TRBJ1-3|NA|few|TRBV27
CASFAQGSGNTIYF
TGTGCCAGCTTTGCCCAGGGCTCTGGAAACACCATATATTTT
>TRBJ2-7|NA|NA|TRBV27
CASSFGTGPFYEQYF
TGTGCCAGCAGTTTCGGAACGGGTCCATTCTACGAGCAGTACTTC
>TRBJ1-6|NA|NA|TRBV5-6
CASSLTGYNSPLHF
TGTGCCAGCAGCTTGACAGGGTATAATTCACCCCTCCACTTT
>TRBJ1-6|NA|NA|TRBV12-5
CASGLVPIVGQALNSPLHF
TGTGCTAGTGGTTTGGTACCAATAGTGGGGCAGGCACTTAATTCACCCCTCCACTTT
>TRBJ1-6|TRBD1|NA|TRBV7-3
CASSLTRQGVGSPLHF
TGTGCCAGCAGCTTAACCAGACAGGGCGTAGGTTCACCCCTCCACTTT
>TRBJ2-7|TRBD2|NA|TRBV5-1
CASSLGTSGSLAEQYF
TGCGCCAGCAGCCTCGGGACTAGCGGGAGTCTCGCCGAGCAGTACTTC
>TRBJ1-5|TRBD1|NA|TRBV7-9
CASSFSGQGNQPQHF
TGTGCCAGCAGCTTTTCCGGACAGGGCAATCAGCCCCAGCATTTT
>TRBJ1-6|NA|NA|TRBV10-3
CATRGGEKLYNSPLHF
TGTGCCACCAGAGGGGGGGAAAAGCTATATAATTCACCCCTCCACTTT
>TRBJ1-2|TRBD1|NA|TRBV29-1
CSDRTGVVGGYTF
TGCAGCGACCGGACAGGGGTGGTAGGCGGCTACACCTTC
>TRBJ1-4|TRBD1|NA|TRBV2
CASSWDRLLTNEKLFF
TGTGCCAGCTCGTGGGACAGACTATTAACTAATGAAAAACTGTTTTTT
>TRBJ2-7|NA|NA|TRBV7-2
CASSLERMPSHEQYF
TGTGCCAGCAGCTTAGAACGAATGCCTAGCCACGAGCAGTACTTC
>TRBJ1-1|NA|few|TRBV6-5
CASSGDRITTEAFF
TGTGCCAGCAGTGGCGACAGGATTACGACTGAAGCTTTCTTT
>TRBJ1-5|NA|NA|TRBV25-1
CASRPQGSNQPQHF
TGTGCCAGCAGGCCTCAGGGAAGCAATCAGCCCCAGCATTTT
>TRBJ1-2|NA|NA|TRBV19
CASSKITEIYGYTF
TGTGCCAGTAGTAAGATTACAGAGATCTATGGCTACACCTTC
>TRBJ1-6|NA|NA|TRBV19
CASSPPLRGGNSPLHF
TGTGCCAGTAGCCCGCCTTTGAGGGGGGGTAATTCACCCCTCCACTTT